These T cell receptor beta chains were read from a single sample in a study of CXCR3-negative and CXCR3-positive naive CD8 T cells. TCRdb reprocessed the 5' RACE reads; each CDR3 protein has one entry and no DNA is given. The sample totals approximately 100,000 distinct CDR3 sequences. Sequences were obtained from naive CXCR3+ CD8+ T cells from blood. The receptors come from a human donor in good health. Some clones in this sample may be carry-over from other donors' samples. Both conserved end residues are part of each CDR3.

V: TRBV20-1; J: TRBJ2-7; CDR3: CSARRGGSYEQYF
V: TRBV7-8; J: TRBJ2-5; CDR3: CASSLTVRGQETRYF
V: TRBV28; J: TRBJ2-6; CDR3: CASSSGANVLTF
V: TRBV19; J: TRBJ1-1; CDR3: CASSMFGNTEAFF
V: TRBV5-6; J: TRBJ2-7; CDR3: CVSSYTVSSYEQYF
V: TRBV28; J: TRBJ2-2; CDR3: CASSVDIVNFFAGELFF
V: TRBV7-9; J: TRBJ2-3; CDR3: CASSQLGGSGDTQYF
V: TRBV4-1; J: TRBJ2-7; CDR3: CASSQGVGSYEQYF
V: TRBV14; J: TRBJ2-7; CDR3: CASSPQGESYEQYF
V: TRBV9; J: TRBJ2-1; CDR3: CASSVVADIYNEQFF
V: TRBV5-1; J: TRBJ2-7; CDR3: CASSFWETDAQYF
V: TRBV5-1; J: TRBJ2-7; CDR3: CASSLVDRVHEQYF
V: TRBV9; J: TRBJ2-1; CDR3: CASSVGLADSYNEQFF
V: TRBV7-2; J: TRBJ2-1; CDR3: CAMTGTSGYQNEQFF
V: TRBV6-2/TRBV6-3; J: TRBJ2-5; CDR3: CASSHPETLETQYF
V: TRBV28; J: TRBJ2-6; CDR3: CASSLPGTGVSGANVLTF
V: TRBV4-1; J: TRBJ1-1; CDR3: CASSQAYTGGRAFF